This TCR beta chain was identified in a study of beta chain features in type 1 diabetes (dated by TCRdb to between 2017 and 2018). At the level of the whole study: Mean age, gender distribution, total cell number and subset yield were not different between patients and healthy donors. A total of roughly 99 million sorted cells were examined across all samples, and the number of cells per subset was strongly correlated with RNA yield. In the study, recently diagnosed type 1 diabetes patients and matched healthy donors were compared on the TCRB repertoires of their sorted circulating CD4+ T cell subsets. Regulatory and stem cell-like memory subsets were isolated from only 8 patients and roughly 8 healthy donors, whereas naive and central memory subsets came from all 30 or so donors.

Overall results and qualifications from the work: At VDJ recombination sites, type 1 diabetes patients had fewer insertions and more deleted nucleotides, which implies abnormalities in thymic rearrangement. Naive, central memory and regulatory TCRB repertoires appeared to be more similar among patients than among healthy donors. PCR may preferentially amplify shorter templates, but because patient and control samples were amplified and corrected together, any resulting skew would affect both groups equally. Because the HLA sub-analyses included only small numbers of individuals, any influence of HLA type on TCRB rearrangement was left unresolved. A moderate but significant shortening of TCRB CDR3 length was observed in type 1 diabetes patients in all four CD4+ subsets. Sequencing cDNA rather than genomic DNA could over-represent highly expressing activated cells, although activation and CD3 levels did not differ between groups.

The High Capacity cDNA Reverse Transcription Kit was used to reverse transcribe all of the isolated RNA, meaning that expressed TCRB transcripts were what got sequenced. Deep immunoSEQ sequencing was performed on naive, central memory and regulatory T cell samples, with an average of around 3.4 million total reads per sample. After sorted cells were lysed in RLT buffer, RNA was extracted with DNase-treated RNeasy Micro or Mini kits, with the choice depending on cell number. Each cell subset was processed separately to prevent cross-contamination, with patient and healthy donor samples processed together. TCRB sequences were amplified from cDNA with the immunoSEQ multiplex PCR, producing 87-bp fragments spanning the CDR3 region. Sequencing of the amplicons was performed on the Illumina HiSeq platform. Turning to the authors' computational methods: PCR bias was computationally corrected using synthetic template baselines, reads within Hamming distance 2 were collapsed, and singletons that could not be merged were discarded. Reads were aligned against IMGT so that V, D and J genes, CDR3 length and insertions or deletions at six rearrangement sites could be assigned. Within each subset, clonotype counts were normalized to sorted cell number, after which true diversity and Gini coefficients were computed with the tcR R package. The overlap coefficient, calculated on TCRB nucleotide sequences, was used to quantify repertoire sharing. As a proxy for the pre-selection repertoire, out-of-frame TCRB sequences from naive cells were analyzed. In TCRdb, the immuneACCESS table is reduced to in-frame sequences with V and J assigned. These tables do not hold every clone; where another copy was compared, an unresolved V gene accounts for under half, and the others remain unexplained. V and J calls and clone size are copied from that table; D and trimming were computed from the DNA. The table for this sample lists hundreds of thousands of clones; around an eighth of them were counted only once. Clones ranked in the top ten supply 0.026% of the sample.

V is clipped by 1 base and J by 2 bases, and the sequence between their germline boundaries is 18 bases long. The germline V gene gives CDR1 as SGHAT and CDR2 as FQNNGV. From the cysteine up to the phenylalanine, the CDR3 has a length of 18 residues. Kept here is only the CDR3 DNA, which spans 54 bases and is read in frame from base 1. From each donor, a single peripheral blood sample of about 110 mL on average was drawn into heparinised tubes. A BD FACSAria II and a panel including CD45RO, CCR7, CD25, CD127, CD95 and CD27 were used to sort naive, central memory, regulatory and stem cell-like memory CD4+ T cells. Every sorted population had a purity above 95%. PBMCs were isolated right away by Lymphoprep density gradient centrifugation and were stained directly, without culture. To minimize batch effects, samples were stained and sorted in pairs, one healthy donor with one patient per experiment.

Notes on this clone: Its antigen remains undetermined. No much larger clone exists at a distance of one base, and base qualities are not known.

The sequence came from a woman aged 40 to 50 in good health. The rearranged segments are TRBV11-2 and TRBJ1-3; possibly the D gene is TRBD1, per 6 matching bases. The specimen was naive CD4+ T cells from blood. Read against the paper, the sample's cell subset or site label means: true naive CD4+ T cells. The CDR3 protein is CASSLAPGRGLTGNTIYF. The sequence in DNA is TGTGCCAGCAGCTTAGCTCCCGGTAGGGGGTTGACTGGAAACACCATATATTTT.